This TCR beta chain was sequenced for a study of T-cell memory formation after mild COVID-19. From the 5' RACE reads, TCRdb called clonotypes with MiXCR, one entry per CDR3 protein. Among over 450,000 distinct CDR3 sequences, around 21% were seen once, and the ten largest hold around 12%. Sequenced input: PBMCs or a T cell subset sorted from them (not recorded which). This clonotype was sampled from an adult woman who had mild COVID-19 (a few samples of this study predate the infection). Cell type and time point are not known.

The CDR3 region is CASSFGTNNYGYTF. The CDR3 DNA is TGTGCCAGCAGCTTTGGTACCAATAACTATGGCTACACCTTC. The chain combines TRBV7-6 with TRBJ1-2; no reliable D call. Germline CDR1 is SGHVS and CDR2 is FNYEAQ. Trimming cost V 3 bases and J 1 base, with 9 bases left between them. This CDR3 is 14 amino acids long.